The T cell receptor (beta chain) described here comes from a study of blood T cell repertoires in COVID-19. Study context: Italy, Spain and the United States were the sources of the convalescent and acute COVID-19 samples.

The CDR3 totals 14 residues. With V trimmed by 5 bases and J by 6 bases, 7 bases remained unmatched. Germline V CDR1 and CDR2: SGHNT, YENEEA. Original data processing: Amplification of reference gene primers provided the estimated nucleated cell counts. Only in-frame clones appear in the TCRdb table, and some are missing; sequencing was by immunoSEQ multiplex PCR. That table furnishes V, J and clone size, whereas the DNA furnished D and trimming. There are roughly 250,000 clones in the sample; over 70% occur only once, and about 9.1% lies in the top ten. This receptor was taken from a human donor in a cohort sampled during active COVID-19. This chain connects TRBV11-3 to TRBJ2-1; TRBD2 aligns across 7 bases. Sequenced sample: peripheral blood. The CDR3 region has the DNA TGTGCCAGCAGCCCTGGACTAGTGGGCAATGAGCAGTTCTTC. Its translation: CASSPGLVGNEQFF.